This section outlines one T cell receptor beta chain sequence together with its context. CDR3 size: 15 residues. The germline CDR1 and CDR2 sequences are LGHNA and YSLEER. The V gene lost 1 base and the J gene lost 7 bases, with 16 bases spanning the gap. Some clones are missing from TCRdb's copy, which holds only in-frame ones; the method was immunoSEQ multiplex PCR. The table has about 12,000 clones, just under 97% seen once. This entry comes from a study of T cells and Merkel cell carcinoma outcomes. The sequenced material came from tumor tissue from Merkel cell carcinoma. The sequence was collected from a human donor with Merkel cell carcinoma. The rearrangement joins TRBV4-3 to TRBJ1-2; D unclear. CDR3 residues: CASSQGSRAEGGYTF. CDR3 DNA sequence: TGCGCCAGCAGCCAAGGTTCGAGGGCGGAGGGTGGCTACACCTTC.